These T cell receptor beta chains were read from a single sample in a study of blood T cell repertoires in COVID-19. The assay was immunoSEQ multiplex PCR, and TCRdb's table has in-frame clones only and misses some. The sample lists about 75,000 clones, 88% occurring once. Sequenced sample: peripheral blood. All receptors come from a human donor in a cohort sampled during active COVID-19. CDR3s include the opening cysteine and the closing phenylalanine or tryptophan. D genes are given only for firm matches. Not all rows give a size; the values are once, few, many and, for expanded clones, a class.

CDR3 protein | CDR3 DNA | CDR3 length | V gene | D gene | clone size | J gene
CASCRGQGSDYEQYF | TGTGCCAGTTGTAGGGGACAGGGTTCGGACTACGAGCAGTACTTC | 15 | TRBV19 | TRBD1 | NA | TRBJ2-7
CASSPRTFTDTQYF | TGTGCCAGCAGCCCCCGGACTTTCACAGATACGCAGTATTTT | 14 | TRBV13 | NA | NA | TRBJ2-3
CASSSIHLSTGELFF | TGTGCCAGCTCATCGATCCACCTCAGCACCGGGGAGCTGTTTTTT | 15 | TRBV18 | NA | NA | TRBJ2-2
CASSIGTATYEQYF | TGTGCCAGTAGTATAGGGACAGCCACCTACGAGCAGTACTTC | 14 | TRBV19 | NA | NA | TRBJ2-7
CASRPPWARPYEQYF | TGCGCCAGCAGACCCCCGTGGGCTCGACCCTACGAGCAGTACTTC | 15 | TRBV10-2 | NA | NA | TRBJ2-7
CASSQAGSGEQYF | TGTGCCAGCAGCCAAGCGGGCAGCGGCGAGCAGTACTTC | 13 | TRBV3-1/TRBV3-2 | NA | NA | TRBJ2-7
CASSLDIGGAYF | TGTGCCAGCAGTTTAGATATCGGGGGGGCCTACTTC | 12 | TRBV6-6 | TRBD2 | once | TRBJ2-7
CASRATSSASTDTQYF | TGTGCCAGCAGAGCAACTAGTTCCGCTAGCACAGATACGCAGTATTTT | 16 | TRBV2 | NA | NA | TRBJ2-3
CASSITAVTQYF | TGCGCCAGCAGCATAACTGCTGTGACCCAGTACTTC | 12 | TRBV5-1 | NA | NA | TRBJ2-5
CASSTDRGASGYGYTF | TGTGCCAGTAGTACGGACAGGGGGGCCTCTGGTTATGGCTACACCTTC | 16 | TRBV19 | TRBD1 | NA | TRBJ1-2
CASGLRGGTDTQYF | TGTGCCAGCGGGCTACGGGGGGGCACAGATACGCAGTATTTT | 14 | TRBV2 | TRBD2 | NA | TRBJ2-3
CASSLTGQGGFYTGELFF | TGTGCCAGCAGCTTAACAGGGCAGGGAGGATTTTACACCGGGGAGCTGTTTTTT | 18 | TRBV7-3 | NA | NA | TRBJ2-2
CASSQTGVNTEAFF | TGTGCCAGCAGCCAGACAGGGGTGAACACTGAAGCTTTCTTT | 14 | TRBV7-2 | TRBD1 | NA | TRBJ1-1
CAISESGQGGTSGTDTQYF | TGTGCCATCAGTGAGTCGGGACAGGGGGGGACTAGCGGCACAGATACGCAGTATTTT | 19 | TRBV10-3 | NA | NA | TRBJ2-3
CASSSTGNGYTF | TGTGCCAGCAGCTCGACAGGGAACGGCTACACCTTC | 12 | TRBV4-2 | TRBD1 | NA | TRBJ1-2
CASSLGGLNYGYTF | TGTGCCAGCAGCCTCGGAGGGTTAAACTATGGCTACACCTTC | 14 | TRBV6-2/TRBV6-3 | NA | NA | TRBJ1-2
CASSAQDSETYEQYF | TGTGCCAGTAGTGCCCAGGACAGTGAGACCTACGAGCAGTACTTC | 15 | TRBV19 | NA | NA | TRBJ2-7
CASSVVGNMNTEAFF | TGTGCCAGCAGCGTAGTGGGCAATATGAACACTGAAGCTTTCTTT | 15 | TRBV9 | NA | NA | TRBJ1-1
CASSRDRVRTNEQFF | TGTGCCAGCAGCCGTGACAGGGTGCGGACCAATGAGCAGTTCTTC | 15 | TRBV5-6 | TRBD1 | NA | TRBJ2-1
CASTDSGRGADTQYF | TGTGCCAGCACCGATAGCGGGAGGGGGGCAGATACGCAGTATTTT | 15 | TRBV28 | TRBD2 | NA | TRBJ2-3
CASSLGRGQETQYF | TGCGCCAGCAGCTTGGGGAGGGGCCAAGAGACCCAGTACTTC | 14 | TRBV5-1 | NA | once | TRBJ2-5
CASSQVQGGSPLHF | TGCGCCAGCAGCCAAGTTCAGGGGGGCTCACCCCTCCACTTT | 14 | TRBV4-1 | TRBD1 | NA | TRBJ1-6
CASSIDRGSGANVLTF | TGTGCCAGTAGTATAGATAGAGGGTCTGGGGCCAACGTCCTGACTTTC | 16 | TRBV19 | NA | NA | TRBJ2-6